The clone carrying this T cell receptor (beta chain) registers medium-sized by frequency. Antigen unknown. The entry originates in a study of cytomegalovirus exposure and HLA in healthy donors. Study-level points and caveats: A missense DCLRE1C variant was associated with V- and J-gene trimming of TCR beta chains in a later analysis, and an independent cohort replicated the association. Analyses of presence and absence presupposed an approximately uniform sequencing depth across donors.

The PCR contained 60 Vbeta and 13 Jbeta primers. Only in-frame clones appear in the TCRdb table, and some are missing; sequencing was by immunoSEQ multiplex PCR. Reported are approximately 50,000 clones; the ten largest clones contain 2.1%. This receptor was obtained from a woman aged 40-49 years in good health and CMV-seronegative. Sequencing input: PBMCs.

CDR3 nucleotide sequence: TGTGCCAGCATGAGGGCCGGGACAGCGACCTACGAGCAGTACTTC. Encoded protein: CASMRAGTATYEQYF. The rearrangement joins TRBV2 to TRBJ2-7; 7 positions match TRBD1. The length of the CDR3 is 15 residues. The germline gives CDR1 SNHLY, CDR2 FYNNEI. J was trimmed by 2 bases and V by 7 bases; bases with no gene match: 11.